The 10 T cell receptor beta chains reported below all come from one sample, sequenced in a study of vaccination and CD4 T cells after COVID-19 (dated by TCRdb to between 2020 and 2023). The method behind the library was PCR. The run used an Illumina iSeq 100. DNA from cultured CD4+ T cells was subjected to TCR sequencing with the Oncomine TCR Beta short-read assay at the Johns Hopkins FTIC core. The public reads were reanalyzed by TCRdb: fastp trimming at Q25, MiXCR alignment, in-frame beta chains only. Each CDR3 protein appears once, grouped with its most common genes and DNA. The table for this sample lists 25,000 to 30,000 distinct CDR3 sequences; roughly 34% of them were counted only once. About 3.7% of the sample goes to the ten largest clones. The intended sense of this specimen's time point label: late sampling 161 to 241 days after vaccination in a few convalescent patients. The treatment or condition label, read with the paper, signifies: approximately 10-day PBMC culture with coronavirus spike peptide pools or control peptides (ViraFEST assay).

Their specific antigens are unknown. This specimen consisted of CD4+ T cells from blood, cultured in vitro, obtained about 7 months after SARS-CoV-2 vaccination. These receptors originate from a human donor who had recovered from COVID-19.

Note on this clonotype: A read error may produce the germline difference seen at one junction end. The chain uses TRBV6-1 and TRBJ1-4, with 9 bases that match TRBD1. The CDR3 totals 13 residues. CDR1 is MNHNS and CDR2 is SASEGT in the germline V gene. The CDR3 DNA reads TGTGCCAGCAGCCGCAAAGCCGGGACAGGGAATATTTTT. Amino acids: CASSRKAGTGNIF.

This clonotype was detected only a few times. V is TRBV6-1 and J is TRBJ1-1; no definite D call. Germline CDR1 is MNHNS and CDR2 is SASEGT. The germline V and J ends were trimmed by 5 bases and 0 bases, with 4 bases remaining between them. This CDR3 comprises 12 residues. CDR3 in amino acids: CASSRLNTEAFF. The CDR3 DNA follows: TGTGCCAGCAGTCGGCTGAACACTGAAGCTTTCTTT.

The chain links TRBV20-1 to TRBJ2-3, with D possibly matching TRBD1 (7 bases). CDR3 length equals 15 residues. The V end lost 3 bases, the J end lost 1 base, and 14 bases lay between the germline ends. The V gene's germline CDR1 is DFQATT and CDR2 SNEGSKA (reference sequence). CDR3 loop: CSARRQGGGTDTQYF. In DNA, the CDR3 is TGCAGTGCTAGGAGACAGGGAGGTGGCACAGATACGCAGTATTTT.

This chain links TRBV5-1 with TRBJ2-3, with a possible D match to TRBD1 (5 bases). Trimming cost V 5 bases and J 4 bases, with 23 bases left between them. Germline V gene lookup returns CDR1 SGHRS and CDR2 YFSETQ. This CDR3 region has 17 residues. CDR3 in amino acids: CASSKASDTQSPDTQYF. The DNA for the CDR3 is TGCGCCAGCAGTAAGGCTTCGGACACGCAGAGCCCAGATACGCAGTATTTT.

This clonotype has more than one count but fewer than ten. The gene calls are TRBV15 and TRBJ2-7; TRBD1 is a possible D gene (6 bases). V shed 2 bases and J shed 5 bases, with 19 bases lying between them. CDR1 is LNHNV, CDR2 YYDKDF, per germline (reference sequence). The CDR3 has 16 amino acids. The chain's CDR3 is CATSRQMSPGQNEQYF. The DNA for the CDR3 is TGTGCCACCAGCAGACAAATGAGCCCTGGACAGAACGAGCAGTACTTC.

This clonotype turned up a few times. The chain has TRBV6-1 and TRBJ1-2; D unclear. Germline V gene lookup returns CDR1 MNHNS and CDR2 SASEGT. This CDR3 has 14 amino acids. Trimming removed 0 bases at V and 4 bases at J, with 9 bases between. The CDR3: CASSEAGEGYGYTF. The CDR3 region has the DNA TGTGCCAGCAGTGAAGCTGGGGAAGGCTATGGCTACACCTTC.

The chain recombines TRBV28 with TRBJ2-2, with 9 bases identical to TRBD2. V lost 4 bases to trimming and J lost 4 bases; unmatched junction nucleotides: 7. CDR1 and CDR2 (germline): MDHEN, SYDVKM. The CDR3 sequence is 16 residues long. The CDR3 reads CASSSAGGAATGELFF. The DNA of the CDR3 is TGTGCCAGCAGTTCGGCGGGGGGGGCGGCCACCGGGGAGCTGTTTTTT. The variable domain in full, with the rest retrieved from reference TRBV28 and TRBJ2-2, is DVKVTQSSRYLVKRTGEKVFLECVQDMDHENMFWYRQDPGLGLRLIYFSYDVKMKEKGDIPEGYSVSREKKERFSLILESASTNQTSMYLCASSSAGGAATGELFFGEGSRLTVL.

The rearrangement uses TRBV29-1 and TRBJ1-1, with 9 bases matching TRBD1. This CDR3 comprises 15 residues. Germline V gives CDR1 SQVTM, CDR2 ANQGSEA. V trimming: 3 bases; J trimming: 1 base; junction bases outside the gene matches: 6. CDR3 sequence: CSVDPGQGTNTEAFF. The CDR3 bases are TGCAGCGTTGACCCGGGACAGGGAACGAACACTGAAGCTTTCTTT.

J is TRBJ2-2 and V is TRBV28, with 11 bases aligning to TRBD2. J was trimmed by 1 base and V by 5 bases; bases with no gene match: 3. There are 16 residues in the CDR3. CDR1 MDHEN and CDR2 SYDVKM come from the germline V gene. This chain's CDR3 is CASSPLAGGNTGELFF. CDR3 bases: TGTGCCAGCAGTCCGCTAGCGGGAGGGAACACCGGGGAGCTGTTTTTT.

The chain has TRBV28 and TRBJ2-7; D not resolved. The germline CDR1 and CDR2 sequences are MDHEN and SYDVKM. The CDR3 totals 12 residues. V lost 6 bases to trimming and J lost 2 bases, with 8 bases between them. DNA for the CDR3: TGTGCCAGCAGCACAAGTACCTACGAGCAGTACTTC. Amino acid sequence: CASSTSTYEQYF.